The 23 T cell receptor beta chains given below trace back to one sample, sequenced in a study of blood T cells in healthy people across ages. Alongside a J-beta primer mix, a sample-barcoded 5' primer served in a second PCR lasting about 7 to 12 cycles. Using its own MiXCR run on the 5' RACE reads, TCRdb lists one record per CDR3 protein. This table has approximately 900,000 distinct CDR3 sequences, roughly 43% appearing once. Sequencing input: blood. The receptors were gathered from a man younger than 45 in good health.

The gene calls are TRBV2 and TRBJ2-3; D unresolved. CDR1 is SNHLY and CDR2 is FYNNEI in the germline V gene. There are 14 residues in the CDR3. V shed 4 bases and J shed 0 bases, with 8 bases lying between them. CDR3 coding DNA: TGTGCCAGCAGTGTGCGAGCTAGCACAGATACGCAGTATTTT. Protein sequence: CASSVRASTDTQYF.

The CDR3 reads CASSSDYSGEQFF. CDR3 DNA: TGTGCCAGCAGCTCGGATTATAGCGGTGAGCAGTTCTTC. The chain recombines TRBV7-2 with TRBJ2-1; a weak D match, TRBD2 (6 bases). Trimming cost V 4 bases and J 9 bases, with 13 bases left between them. The V gene's germline CDR1 is SGHTA and CDR2 FQGNSA. This CDR3 has 13 residues.

The rearrangement uses TRBV27 and TRBJ1-5; a possible D gene is TRBD1 (5 bases). Germline V lookup: CDR1 MNHEY, CDR2 SMNVEV (reference sequence). Trimming took off 5 bases at V and 2 bases at J, with 19 bases between the two ends. The CDR3 contains 17 residues. The DNA for the CDR3 is TGTGCCAGCAGTCCCCTCGCCGGGGACCCCGGCAATCAGCCCCAGCATTTT. Protein sequence: CASSPLAGDPGNQPQHF.

CDR3 residues: CASRSTGLNEKLFF. The DNA of the CDR3 is TGTGCCAGCAGATCAACAGGCCTAAATGAAAAACTGTTTTTT. The rearrangement links TRBV7-2 to TRBJ1-4, with TRBD1 as a possible D gene (5 bases). CDR3 length equals 14 residues. The germline gives CDR1 SGHTA, CDR2 FQGNSA. V lost 6 bases to trimming and J lost 5 bases, with 13 bases between them.

This clonotype was recorded once. The chain joins TRBV7-2 to TRBJ2-7; TRBD1 matches at 8 bases. J gave up 3 bases and V 3 bases, and 4 bases lay outside the gene matches. CDR1 and CDR2 (germline): SGHTA, FQGNSA. The CDR3 extends over 14 amino acids. The CDR3 nucleotides read TGTGCCAGCAGCTTCCGGGACAGGATCTACGAGCAGTACTTC. Translation: CASSFRDRIYEQYF.

The rearrangement links TRBV11-2 to TRBJ2-1, with D possibly called TRBD1 or TRBD2 (5 bases each). V was pared by 1 base and J by 9 bases, with 13 bases between. Germline-derived CDR1 and CDR2 are SGHAT and FQNNGV. CDR3 length equals 14 residues. Here the CDR3 DNA reads TGTGCCAGCAGCTTAGTGCAGGGCGCGGGTGAGCAGTTCTTC. Translated, it gives CASSLVQGAGEQFF.

This sequence joins TRBV20-1 and TRBJ2-7; 11 bases line up with TRBD1. The end of the DNA is better explained by TRBJ2-5, so the J call may be wrong. Germline V lookup: CDR1 DFQATT, CDR2 SNEGSKA (reference sequence). This CDR3 has 18 amino acids. The CDR3 coding sequence is TGCAGTGCTAGAGACCTCCGGACAGGGGGCGGTCGGTCGGAGACCCAGTACTTC. It yields the protein CSARDLRTGGGRSETQYF.

The V gene is TRBV12-5, the J gene TRBJ2-5; 11 positions match TRBD1. The CDR3 loop spans 14 amino acids. Germline CDR1 and CDR2: LGHNT and FRNRAP. The J segment lost 11 bases and the V segment lost 6 bases, leaving 11 bases of the junction unmatched. The CDR3 reads CASGLDRGHNEQYF. The CDR3 bases are TGTGCTAGTGGCCTGGACAGGGGGCACAATGAGCAGTACTTC.

The chain carries TRBV29-1 and TRBJ2-7, with a weak D call TRBD1 (6 bases). Deletions cut 6 bases from V and 1 base from J, with 10 bases between. Germline V gives CDR1 SQVTM, CDR2 ANQGSEA. The CDR3 runs to 12 residues. CDR3 loop: CSVTGLSYEQYF. The DNA for the CDR3 is TGCAGCGTCACAGGGTTATCCTACGAGCAGTACTTC.

V usage is TRBV2 and J usage is TRBJ1-4; 9 bases map to TRBD1. The CDR3 covers 15 residues. V shed 6 bases and J 8 bases; nucleotides not matched to a gene: 10. Germline loops: CDR1 SNHLY, CDR2 FYNNEI. CDR3 coding DNA: TGTGCCAGCAGCGAACCAACAGGGGGCCGGGAAAAACTGTTTTTT. Translating gives CASSEPTGGREKLFF.

The chain has TRBV28 and TRBJ2-7; D might be TRBD1 (7 bases). Germline V CDR1 and CDR2: MDHEN, SYDVKM. V dropped 10 bases and J dropped 4 bases, with 17 bases sitting between them. This CDR3 region has 13 residues. The CDR3 nucleotides are TGTGCCATCCTGGCCCCAGGGGGGTACGAGCAGTACTTC. Translation: CAILAPGGYEQYF. Full variable domain (missing parts from reference TRBV28 and TRBJ2-7): DVKVTQSSRYLVKRTGEKVFLECVQDMDHENMFWYRQDPGLGLRLIYFSYDVKMKEKGDIPEGYSVSREKKERFSLILESASTNQTSMYLCAILAPGGYEQYFGPGTRLTVT.

The table lists this clonotype with a few counts. This sequence joins TRBV30 and TRBJ2-6, with D unclear. Germline CDR1 GTSNPN, CDR2 SVGIG (reference sequence). The CDR3 spans 12 residues. V lost 0 bases to trimming and J lost 18 bases, with 15 bases between them. The CDR3 spells CAWSVSSLGSTF. The CDR3 DNA reads as TGTGCCTGGAGTGTGAGCTCCCTAGGGTCGACTTTC.

The chain couples TRBV20-1 to TRBJ2-7, with a tentative D call TRBD2 (5 bases). Germline lookup yields CDR1 DFQATT and CDR2 SNEGSKA (reference sequence). V gave up 5 bases and J gave up 0 bases, with 11 bases separating them. This CDR3 region has 13 residues. CDR3 region: CSAVSASSYEQYF. The CDR3 bases are TGCAGTGCTGTTAGCGCTAGCTCCTACGAGCAGTACTTC.

This chain uses TRBV4-1 with TRBJ2-7; 8 bases line up with TRBD1. The CDR3 length is 17 residues. Germline lookup yields CDR1 MGHRA and CDR2 YSYEKL. Germline trimming cut 0 bases from V and 3 bases from J; bases unmatched to any gene: 10. CDR3 residues: CASSQEAPDRAHYEQYF. CDR3 coding DNA: TGCGCCAGCAGCCAAGAAGCGCCGGACAGGGCACACTACGAGCAGTACTTC.

The rearrangement links TRBV13 to TRBJ2-1, with 9 bases aligning to TRBD1. After removal of 7 bases from V and 4 bases from J, the junction contained 2 bases not matched to a gene. Germline CDR1 is PRHDT and CDR2 is FYEKMQ (reference sequence). The length of the CDR3 is 13 residues. CDR3 nucleotide sequence: TGTGCCAGCAAGACAGGGGGTTACAATGAGCAGTTCTTC. Residues: CASKTGGYNEQFF.

This rearrangement joins TRBV4-1 to TRBJ2-7, with a possible D match to TRBD1 (6 bases). This CDR3 is 15 amino acids long. Germline assignment: CDR1 MGHRA and CDR2 YSYEKL. Between the trimmed V and J ends, which lost 1 base and 4 bases, there was a span of 14 bases. Here the CDR3 DNA reads TGCGCCAGCAGCCAAGCCCGGACAGTAGAGTACGAGCAGTACTTC. It yields the protein CASSQARTVEYEQYF.

J is TRBJ2-7 and V is TRBV10-1; either TRBD1 or TRBD2 may fit D (6 bases each). This CDR3 is built from 16 residues. In germline, CDR1 is WNHNN, CDR2 SYGVQD (reference sequence). V lost 0 bases, J lost 2 bases, and 14 bases lay in between. In nucleotides, the CDR3 is TGCGCCAGCAGTGAGTCTCCCGGGGGCGAAACCTACGAGCAGTACTTC. Translating gives CASSESPGGETYEQYF.

This clonotype has just a few counts. This rearrangement joins TRBV6-2 or TRBV6-3 to TRBJ2-1, with TRBD1 matching over 8 bases. The trim removed 8 bases at V and 8 bases at J, leaving 11 bases unmatched. This CDR3 is 14 amino acids long. Germline values: CDR1 MNHEY, CDR2 SVGEGT. In DNA form, the CDR3 reads TGTGCCAGCGCTCAGGGGGCCGGGCTTTATGAGCAGTTCTTC. Amino acids: CASAQGAGLYEQFF.

The chain employs TRBV13 and TRBJ2-1; unclear D gene. CDR1 and CDR2 (germline): PRHDT, FYEKMQ (reference sequence). The CDR3 is 13 amino acids. V was clipped by 1 base and J by 9 bases, with 10 bases between them. CDR3 DNA: TGTGCCAGCAGCTTAGTTGGCGTGAGTGAGCAGTTCTTC. This sequence encodes CASSLVGVSEQFF.

In this sample, this clonotype turned up once. This chain connects TRBV18 to TRBJ2-5; tentative D call: TRBD2 (6 bases). V was shortened by 4 bases and J by 2 bases, with 14 bases between the two germline ends. CDR3 length: 15 residues. Germline V gives CDR1 KGHSH, CDR2 LQKENI. CDR3 sequence (DNA): TGTGCCAGCTCACACGAGACTAGAGGACAAGAGACCCAGTACTTC. Translated: CASSHETRGQETQYF.

This clonotype was counted ten times or more. The V gene is TRBV12-3 or TRBV12-4, the J gene TRBJ2-7; D might be TRBD2 (6 bases). The CDR3 spans 14 residues. V lost 5 bases and J lost 4, with 15 bases in between. The CDR3 coding sequence is TGTGCCAGCAGTCCCCTGGGGGGTCGGTACGAGCAGTACTTC. The encoded protein is CASSPLGGRYEQYF.

There are a few counts of this clonotype. The V call is TRBV15, the J call TRBJ2-1; D gene ambiguous. CDR3 length: 13 residues. CDR1 and CDR2 from the germline V gene are LNHNV and YYDKDF (reference sequence). Trimming shortened V by 0 bases and J by 9 bases, and 9 bases separated the two germline ends. The CDR3 DNA reads TGTGCCACCAGCAGAGATCTCGGCAGTGAGCAGTTCTTC. This encodes CATSRDLGSEQFF.

The chain links TRBV6-5 to TRBJ1-2; possibly TRBD1 for D (5 bases). The CDR3 runs to 15 residues. The V end lost 6 bases, the J end lost 4 bases, and 18 bases lay between the germline ends. Germline values: CDR1 MNHEY, CDR2 SVGAGI. The CDR3 loop reads CASSFGAGMSYGYTF. The CDR3 DNA reads TGTGCCAGCAGCTTCGGGGCAGGGATGAGCTATGGCTACACCTTC.